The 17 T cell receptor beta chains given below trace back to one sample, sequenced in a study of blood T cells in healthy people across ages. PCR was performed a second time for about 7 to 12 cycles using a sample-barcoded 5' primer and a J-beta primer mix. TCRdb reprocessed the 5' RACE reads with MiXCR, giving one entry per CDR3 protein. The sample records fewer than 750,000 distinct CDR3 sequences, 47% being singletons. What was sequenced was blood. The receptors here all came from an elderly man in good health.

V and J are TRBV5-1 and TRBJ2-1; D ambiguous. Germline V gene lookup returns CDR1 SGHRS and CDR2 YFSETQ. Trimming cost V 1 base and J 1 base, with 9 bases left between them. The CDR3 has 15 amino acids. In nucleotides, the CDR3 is TGCGCCAGCAGCTTGTTTCAGGAGTCCTACAATGAGCAGTTCTTC. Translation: CASSLFQESYNEQFF. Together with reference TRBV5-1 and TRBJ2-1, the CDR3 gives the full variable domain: KAGVTQTPRYLIKTRGQQVTLSCSPISGHRSVSWYQQTPGQGLQFLFEYFSETQRNKGNFPGRFSGRQFSNSRSEMNVSTLELGDSALYLCASSLFQESYNEQFFGPGTRLTVL.

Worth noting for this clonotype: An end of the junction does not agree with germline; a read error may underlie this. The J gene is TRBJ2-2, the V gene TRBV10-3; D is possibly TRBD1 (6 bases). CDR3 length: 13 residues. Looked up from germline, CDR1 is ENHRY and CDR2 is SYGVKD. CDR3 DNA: TGTACCGCAACAGGGTCGGTCACCGGGGAGTTGTTTTTT. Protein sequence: CTATGSVTGELFF.

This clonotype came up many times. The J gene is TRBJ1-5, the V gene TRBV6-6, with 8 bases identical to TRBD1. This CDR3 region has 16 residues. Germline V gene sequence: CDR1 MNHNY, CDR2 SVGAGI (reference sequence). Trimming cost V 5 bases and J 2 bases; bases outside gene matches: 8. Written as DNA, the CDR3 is TGTGCCAGCAGTCCGAGGACAGGGAGAGGCAATCAGCCCCAGCATTTT. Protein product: CASSPRTGRGNQPQHF.

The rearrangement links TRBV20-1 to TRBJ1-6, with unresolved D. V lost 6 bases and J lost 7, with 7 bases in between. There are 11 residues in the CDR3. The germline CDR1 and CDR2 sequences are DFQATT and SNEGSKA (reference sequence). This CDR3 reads CSAGGNSPLHF. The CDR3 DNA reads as TGCAGTGCAGGTGGAAATTCACCCCTCCACTTT.

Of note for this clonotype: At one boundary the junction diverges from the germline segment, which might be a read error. The chain's CDR3 is CAGSLRLAGVTDTQYF. CDR3 DNA sequence: TGTGCCGGCAGCTTAAGACTAGCGGGAGTCACAGATACGCAGTATTTT. V usage is TRBV7-9 and J usage is TRBJ2-3, with 12 bases matching TRBD2. The germline V gene encodes CDR1 SEHNR and CDR2 FQNEAQ (reference sequence). The CDR3 is 16 amino acids.

The CDR3 bases are TGTGCCACCAGCAGAGATACAGTCTCTGGAAACACCATATATTTT. Translation gives CATSRDTVSGNTIYF. V is TRBV15 and J is TRBJ1-3; the D is unclear. The CDR3 is made up of 15 amino acids. Germline lookup yields CDR1 LNHNV and CDR2 YYDKDF (reference sequence). Trimming took 0 bases from V and 0 from J, leaving 6 bases between them.

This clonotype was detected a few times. The CDR3 sequence is CASSLYVGTWETQYF. The CDR3 nucleotides read TGTGCCAGCAGCTTGTATGTGGGGACTTGGGAGACCCAGTACTTC. The chain couples TRBV5-6 to TRBJ2-4, with a tentative D call TRBD2 (6 bases). The J call may be incorrect, as the DNA end agrees better with TRBJ2-5. The germline V gene encodes CDR1 SGHDT and CDR2 YYEEEE. There are 15 residues in the CDR3.

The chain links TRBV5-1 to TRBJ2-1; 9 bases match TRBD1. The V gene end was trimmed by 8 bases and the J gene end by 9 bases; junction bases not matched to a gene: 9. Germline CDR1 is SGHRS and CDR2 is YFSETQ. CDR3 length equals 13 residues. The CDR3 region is CASQQQGAGEQFF. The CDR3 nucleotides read TGCGCCAGTCAACAACAGGGGGCAGGTGAGCAGTTCTTC.

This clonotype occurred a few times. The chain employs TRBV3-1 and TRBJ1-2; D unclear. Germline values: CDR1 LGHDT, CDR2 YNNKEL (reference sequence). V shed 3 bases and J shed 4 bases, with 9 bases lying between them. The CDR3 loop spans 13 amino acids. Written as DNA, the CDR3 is TGTGCCAGCAGCCAGAGTCAGCTCTATGGCTACACCTTC. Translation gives CASSQSQLYGYTF.

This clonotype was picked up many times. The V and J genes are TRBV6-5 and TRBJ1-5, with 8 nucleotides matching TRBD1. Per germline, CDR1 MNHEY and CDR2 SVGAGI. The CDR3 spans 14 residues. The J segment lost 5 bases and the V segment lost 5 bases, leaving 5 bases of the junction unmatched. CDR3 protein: CASSPRGRDQPQHF. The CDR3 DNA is TGTGCCAGCAGTCCCAGGGGGCGCGATCAGCCCCAGCATTTT.

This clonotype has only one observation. The CDR3 sequence: CSAPSSAQETQYF. CDR3 sequence (DNA): TGCAGTGCTCCCTCTAGCGCCCAAGAGACCCAGTACTTC. The chain links TRBV20-1 to TRBJ2-5; D is possibly TRBD2 (6 bases). Germline CDR1 and CDR2: DFQATT and SNEGSKA (reference sequence). The CDR3 is 13 residues long. Between the trimmed V and J ends, which lost 5 bases and 1 base, there was a span of 11 bases.

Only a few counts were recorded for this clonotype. The CDR3, as DNA: TGTGCCAGCAGCACCAGGGGTACTAGGGGCTCGGATACGCAGTATTTT. It encodes CASSTRGTRGSDTQYF. The rearrangement uses TRBV7-2 and TRBJ2-3, with D maybe TRBD1 (6 bases). Between the trimmed V and J ends, which lost 5 bases and 6 bases, there was a span of 21 bases. The CDR3 has 16 residues. The germline CDR1 and CDR2 sequences are SGHTA and FQGNSA.

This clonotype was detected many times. In DNA form, the CDR3 reads TGTGCCAGCAGCCCCGCCCCGAGAACTGAAGCTTTCTTT. Its protein product is CASSPAPRTEAFF. The chain uses TRBV7-9 and TRBJ1-1; unclear D gene. V was pared by 5 bases and J by 5 bases, with 12 bases between. The CDR3 has 13 amino acids. Germline V gene lookup returns CDR1 SEHNR and CDR2 FQNEAQ (reference sequence).

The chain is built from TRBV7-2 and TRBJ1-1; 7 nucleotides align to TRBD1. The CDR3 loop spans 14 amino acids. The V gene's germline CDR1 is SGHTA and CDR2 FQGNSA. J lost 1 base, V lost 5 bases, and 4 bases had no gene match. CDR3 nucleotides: TGTGCCAGCAGCAAAGGACAGGCGAACACTGAAGCTTTCTTT. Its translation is CASSKGQANTEAFF.

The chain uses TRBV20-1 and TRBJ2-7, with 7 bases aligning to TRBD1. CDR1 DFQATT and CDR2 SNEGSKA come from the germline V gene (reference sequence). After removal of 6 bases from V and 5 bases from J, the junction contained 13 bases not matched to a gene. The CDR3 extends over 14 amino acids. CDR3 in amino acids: CSARHDRVGDEQYF. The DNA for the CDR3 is TGCAGTGCCCGTCACGACAGGGTTGGGGACGAGCAGTACTTC.

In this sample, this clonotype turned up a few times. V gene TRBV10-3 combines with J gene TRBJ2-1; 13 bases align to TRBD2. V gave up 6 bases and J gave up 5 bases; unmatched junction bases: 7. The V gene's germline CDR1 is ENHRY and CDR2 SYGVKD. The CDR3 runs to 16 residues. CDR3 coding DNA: TGTGCCATCAGCTTGACTAGCGGGGGGCCCAACAATGAGCAGTTCTTC. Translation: CAISLTSGGPNNEQFF.

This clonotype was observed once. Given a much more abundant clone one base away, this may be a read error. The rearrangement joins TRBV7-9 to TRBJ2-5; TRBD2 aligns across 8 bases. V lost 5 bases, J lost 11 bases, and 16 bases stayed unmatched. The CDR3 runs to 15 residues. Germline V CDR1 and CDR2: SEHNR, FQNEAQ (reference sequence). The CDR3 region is CASSPRSGGPNEQYF. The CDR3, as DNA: TGTGCCAGCAGCCCCCGCAGCGGGGGCCCCAATGAGCAGTACTTC.